The T cell receptor beta chain under discussion was sequenced for a study of T-cell memory formation after mild COVID-19. TCRdb redid the calling of the 5' RACE reads with MiXCR, one entry per CDR3 protein. The sample yields under 250,000 distinct CDR3 sequences, under 30% seen once. Germline CDR1 KGHSH, CDR2 LQKENI. The CDR3 totals 13 residues. The germline V and J ends were trimmed by 4 bases and 3 bases, with 9 bases remaining between them. The gene calls are TRBV18 and TRBJ2-5; no definite D call. The source is an adult woman who had mild COVID-19 (a few samples of this study predate the infection). Cell type and time point are not known. Sequenced input: PBMCs or a T cell subset sorted from them (not recorded which). The CDR3 region is CASSRSSEETQYF. The CDR3, as DNA: TGTGCCAGCTCACGAAGTTCAGAAGAGACCCAGTACTTC.